The sequence of this T cell receptor (beta chain) was determined in a study of shared clonotypes between healthy human individuals. Study findings and constraints: The generation probabilities recorded for non-shared clonotypes fell below those of clonotypes shared by all four donors. Compared with memory subsets, naive subsets generally had larger estimated richness.

In regard to this clone: Antigen unknown.

Deep was the level at which the assay was run. Clones were read by immunoSEQ multiplex PCR, and TCRdb kept only the in-frame ones, dropping some. The table has around 1.9 million clones, 80% to 95% seen once. Germline V gene sequence: CDR1 LGHNA, CDR2 YNFKEQ. With V trimmed by 6 bases and J by 2 bases, 14 bases remained unmatched. The CDR3 has 17 residues. Terminally differentiated effector memory CD45RA+ cells were excluded from the naive CD8 cells, which were CD45RO-negative and positively selected for CCR7. The V and J genes are TRBV4-2 and TRBJ2-3; TRBD2 matches at 7 bases. Input material: naive CD8+ T cells from PBMCs. The sequence was obtained from a man aged 18 to 35 in good health. Some clones in this sample may be carry-over from other donors' samples. CDR3 region: CASSGSSGTFSTDTQYF. The CDR3 region has the DNA TGTGCCAGCAGTGGGTCCAGCGGGACCTTCTCCACAGATACGCAGTATTTT.